This TCR beta chain derives from a study of T cell responses to AZD1222 COVID-19 vaccine. The repertoire was sequenced with immunoSEQ multiplex PCR; TCRdb's copy has only in-frame clones and lacks some. The table shows around 130,000 clones, with about nine tenths occurring only once. Losses at the gene ends were 4 bases for V and 2 bases for J; bases not matched to a gene: 6. The CDR3 is 16 amino acids. Germline V gives CDR1 SGHAT, CDR2 FQNNGV. Findings and caveats of the study: The donor cohort was predominantly white British with a female majority, and clonal diversity may have been underestimated. CD4 TCRs covered the whole spike, strongest at regions 160-218 and 743-854.

With regard to this clone: Antigen unknown.

Sequenced here: peripheral blood, sampled 28 days after the second AZD1222 dose. The TCR originated in an adult who received the AZD1222 COVID-19 vaccine. This chain connects TRBV11-2 to TRBJ1-4; 8 bases align to TRBD1. CDR3 bases: TGTGCCAGCAGCTCCGGGACAGGCTTCACTAATGAAAAACTGTTTTTT. The encoded protein is CASSSGTGFTNEKLFF.